One sample yielded the 3 T cell receptor beta chains listed below, sequenced in a study of Graves' ophthalmopathy and Graves' hyperthyroidism. RNA served as the template for amplifying TCR beta CDR3 regions. The authors performed first-round RT-PCR with HTBI primers and then a second-round multiplex PCR. A single record per CDR3 protein comes from TCRdb applying MiXCR to the multiplex PCR reads. Counted here are hundreds of thousands of distinct CDR3 sequences, approximately 22% occurring once; the ten biggest clones make up about 6.6%. Sequencing used peripheral blood. Receptor source: a woman aged 18 to 35 with stable Graves' hyperthyroidism. Some clones in this sample may be carry-over from other donors' samples.

This clonotype occurred many times. This sequence joins TRBV5-4 and TRBJ1-2, with D unresolved. The CDR3 is 17 residues long. Trimming removed 2 bases from V and 6 bases from J, with 23 bases in between. Germline values: CDR1 SGHNT, CDR2 YYREEE (reference sequence). CDR3 coding DNA: TGTGCCAGCAGCTTTAGGCCCAGGACCAGGCTCTTGGATGGCTACACCTTC. Encoded protein: CASSFRPRTRLLDGYTF.

This clonotype was seen many times. V is TRBV9 and J is TRBJ2-5, with TRBD2 identical over 14 bases. Germline V CDR1 and CDR2: SGDLS, YYNGEE. The J segment lost 2 bases and the V segment lost 0 bases, leaving 0 bases of the junction unmatched. There are 16 residues in the CDR3. CDR3 sequence (DNA): TGTGCCAGCAGCGTAGGACTAGCGGGGGGGCAAGAGACCCAGTACTTC. This codes for CASSVGLAGGQETQYF.

This clonotype came up many times. The V and J genes are TRBV7-8 and TRBJ2-7, with D uncertain. The CDR3 length is 14 residues. The ends were cut back, 1 base at V and 3 bases at J, with 10 bases in the middle. The V gene's germline CDR1 is SGHVS and CDR2 FQNEAQ. The CDR3 region has the DNA TGTGCCAGCAGCTTAGATTATCATAACTACGAGCAGTACTTC. Amino acids: CASSLDYHNYEQYF.